This T cell receptor beta chain was identified during a study of shared clonotypes between healthy human individuals. The study's findings and limits: All-four-donor shared clonotypes had higher generation probabilities than non-shared clonotypes did. Some naive CD4 clonotypes, roughly 4.5%, turned up in common across several donors.

V gave up 0 bases and J gave up 3 bases; unmatched junction bases: 7. Germline loops: CDR1 SNHLY, CDR2 FYNNEI. The CDR3 totals 17 residues. Using immunoSEQ multiplex PCR, the repertoire was profiled, and TCRdb retains in-frame clones only, with some absent. The sample contains some 500,000 clones, 96% of which appear only once. As concerns this clone: Its antigen remains unknown.

Sequenced material: naive CD4+ T cells sorted from blood. Specified subset: CD45RA+ positively selected. The gene calls are TRBV2 and TRBJ2-4; 8 positions match TRBD2. This clonotype was sampled from a woman younger than 45 in good health. CDR3 amino acids: CASSEARAGEGKNIQYF. For the CDR3, the DNA is TGTGCCAGCAGTGAAGCGAGAGCGGGAGAGGGCAAAAACATTCAGTACTTC.